This TCR beta chain derives from a study of response to subunit inactivated influenza vaccine. General observations from the study: With each seasonal influenza vaccination, the authors suggested, few new T cells are recruited.

Notes on this clonotype: Its antigen is not identified.

One entry per CDR3 protein results from TCRdb running MiXCR on the RT-PCR reads. The sample consists of about 540,000 distinct CDR3 sequences, less than 25% of them appearing once. These data also featured in a second study, about T cells expressing NK-cell markers. Per that study: It was by 5'RACE template switching with UMIs that TCR beta cDNA was made. Sorted CD3+CD56-NKG2C+, CD3+CD56+NKG2C- and CD3+CD56+NKG2C+ T cells were the source of the TCR beta repertoires. The authors applied an anti-gamma-delta TCR antibody in several experiments, and it restricted sorting to alpha-beta TCR T cells. Dominant NKG2C+ clonotype frequencies of 1.0-7.0% of CD8+ T cells were measured in over 5 donors.

This specimen was CD4+ T cells sorted from PBMCs, taken about 11 days after vaccination. This clonotype was obtained from a middle-aged man who received an inactivated influenza vaccine.

The CDR3 DNA reads TGCGCCAGCAGCCAAGACAGGCTAGCGAACAATGAGCAGTTCTTC. Translation gives CASSQDRLANNEQFF. V gene TRBV4-1 combines with J gene TRBJ2-1, with D possibly TRBD2 on 6 matching bases. This CDR3 is 15 amino acids long. Germline V CDR1 and CDR2: MGHRA, YSYEKL. With 0 bases removed from V and 5 bases from J, the gap between germline ends came to 11 bases.